This T cell receptor (beta chain) was identified during a study of blood T cell repertoires in COVID-19. The overall study: Both acute and convalescent COVID-19 samples were obtained from the United States, Italy and Spain. T cells, B-cell-depleted T cells, or PBMCs provided the cDNA or gDNA that served as material.

The CDR3 is 15 amino acids. V lost 5 bases to trimming and J lost 2 bases; unmatched junction nucleotides: 9. CDR1 is SGHTA and CDR2 is FQGTGA in the germline V gene. In the study's own analysis: Counts of nucleated cells, estimated from reference gene primer amplification, were obtained. Method: immunoSEQ multiplex PCR; TCRdb's copy keeps in-frame clones and lacks some. The DNA gave D and trimming, while V, J and clone size come from that table. The data show roughly 290,000 clones, with about 88% seen just once and about 12% held by the top ten. The sequence derives from an older woman with acute or convalescent COVID-19. V gene TRBV7-3 combines with J gene TRBJ2-7; TRBD1 matches at 7 bases. Material for sequencing was peripheral blood. As DNA, the CDR3 is TGTGCCAGCAGCCCGTCGGACAGGCGTCCCTACGAGCAGTACTTC. Residues: CASSPSDRRPYEQYF. Full variable domain (remainder filled in from reference TRBV7-3 and TRBJ2-7): GAGVSQTPSNKVTEKGKYVELRCDPISGHTALYWYRQSLGQGPEFLIYFQGTGAADDSGLPNDRFFAVRPEGSVSTLKIQRTERGDSAVYLCASSPSDRRPYEQYFGPGTRLTVT.